What follows describes a single T cell receptor (beta chain). The data originate from a study of blood T cell repertoires in COVID-19. Across the whole study: COVID-19 samples, acute and convalescent, were from the United States, Italy and Spain.

Profiling relied on immunoSEQ multiplex PCR, and the TCRdb table lists in-frame clones only, not all of them. The sample includes around 180,000 clones, about 85% of them seen just once. Germline loops: CDR1 SEHNR, CDR2 FQNEAQ (reference sequence). There are 15 residues in the CDR3. V lost 0 bases and J lost 2, with 8 bases in between. The TCR was taken from a woman older than 75 with acute or convalescent COVID-19. The sequencing input was peripheral blood. J is TRBJ2-1 and V is TRBV7-9, with D possibly matching TRBD1 (6 bases). As DNA, the CDR3 is TGTGCCAGCAGCTTAGCGGGGACACCCTACAATGAGCAGTTCTTC. Residues: CASSLAGTPYNEQFF.